A single sample is the source of the 8 T cell receptor beta chains below, sequenced in a study of blood T cells in healthy people across ages. Primed by a sample-barcoded 5' primer and a J-beta primer mix, a second PCR proceeded for 7 to 11 cycles. TCRdb used MiXCR to reprocess the 5' RACE reads, holding one entry per CDR3 protein. The sample lists over 550,000 distinct CDR3 sequences; roughly 30% were seen once. The source material was blood. Receptors were obtained from a woman older than 75 in good health.

To note about this clonotype: A much larger clone lies a single base off, so this may be a read error. V and J are TRBV27 and TRBJ2-5; 11 bases map to TRBD1. The germline gives CDR1 MNHEY, CDR2 SMNVEV (reference sequence). V dropped 4 bases and J dropped 9; count of bases not matched to a gene: 10. The CDR3 spans 15 residues. The CDR3 DNA follows: TGTGCCAGCAGTTCCGATCGGGACAGGGGGGAGGCCCAGTACTTC. It encodes CASSSDRDRGEAQYF.

This clonotype has ten or more counts. This sequence joins TRBV20-1 and TRBJ2-7, with TRBD2 matching 9 bases. The trim removed 6 bases at V and 3 bases at J, leaving 9 bases unmatched. This CDR3 is 14 amino acids long. The germline V gene encodes CDR1 DFQATT and CDR2 SNEGSKA (reference sequence). The CDR3 sequence: CSAGASGEDYEQYF. DNA of the CDR3: TGCAGTGCAGGGGCTAGCGGGGAGGACTACGAGCAGTACTTC.

Turning to this clonotype: Just one base apart from a much larger clone, this may be a read error. The chain combines TRBV12-3 or TRBV12-4 with TRBJ2-4; 8 bases map to TRBD1. The CDR3 is made up of 14 amino acids. V gave up 6 bases and J gave up 6 bases; unmatched junction bases: 7. The CDR3 here is CASRWAGTGNIQYF. In nucleotides, the CDR3 is TGTGCCAGCAGATGGGCCGGGACAGGAAACATTCAGTACTTC.

The rearrangement uses TRBV4-2 and TRBJ1-4, with D maybe TRBD1 (6 bases). This CDR3 spans 17 amino acids. Germline loops: CDR1 LGHNA, CDR2 YNFKEQ. Deletions cut 4 bases from V and 0 bases from J, with 15 bases between. The CDR3 DNA is TGTGCCAGCAGCCTCCCAGAGGGGGGCGCAACTAATGAAAAACTGTTTTTT. Its protein is CASSLPEGGATNEKLFF.

This rearrangement joins TRBV20-1 to TRBJ1-1; D is perhaps TRBD1 (5 bases). Germline assignment: CDR1 DFQATT and CDR2 SNEGSKA (reference sequence). Trimming stripped 3 bases from V and 5 bases from J, with 13 bases between. The CDR3 runs 13 residues. This chain's CDR3 is CSAREGTRTEAFF. The CDR3 nucleotides read TGCAGTGCTAGGGAAGGGACCAGGACTGAAGCTTTCTTT.

This clonotype was detected many times. V usage is TRBV24-1 and J usage is TRBJ2-7; 7 nucleotides match TRBD1. Germline V lookup: CDR1 KGHDR, CDR2 SFDVKD. This CDR3 is 14 amino acids long. The V gene end was trimmed by 5 bases and the J gene end by 4 bases; junction bases not matched to a gene: 7. CDR3 region: CATSGDSNPYEQYF. CDR3 sequence (DNA): TGTGCCACCAGTGGGGACAGCAACCCTTACGAGCAGTACTTC.

A remark on this clonotype: The junction differs from germline at one of its ends, possibly a read error. The chain has TRBV9 and TRBJ2-1; the match to TRBD2 covers 12 bases. The length of the CDR3 is 15 residues. CDR1 and CDR2 from the germline V gene are SGDLS and YYNGEE. The CDR3 region is CASSVGLAGANERFF. The DNA for the CDR3 is TGTGCCAGCAGCGTAGGACTAGCGGGGGCCAATGAGCGGTTCTTC.

The chain combines TRBV5-6 with TRBJ2-1; tentative D call: TRBD1 (5 bases). The CDR3 spans 13 residues. Between the trimmed V and J ends, which lost 4 bases and 6 bases, there was a span of 11 bases. Germline values: CDR1 SGHDT, CDR2 YYEEEE. The CDR3 spells CASSPLGANEQFF. For the CDR3, the DNA is TGTGCCAGCAGCCCCCTAGGGGCCAATGAGCAGTTCTTC.